The 18 T cell receptor beta chains reported below all come from one sample, sequenced in a study of cytomegalovirus exposure and HLA in healthy donors (dated by TCRdb to the late 2010s). Library method: the immunoSEQ multiplex PCR assay. For the multiplex PCR, a mixture combining 60 forward primers for TCR Vbeta segments and 13 reverse primers for TCR Jbeta segments was used. This is the immuneACCESS table as TCRdb keeps it, with only in-frame sequences that have V and J called. A part of the clones is gone; compared with another copy, unresolved V genes explain less than half, and the rest is unexplained. The sample table holds tens of thousands of clones, of which about 9.4% were seen once. More than 20% of the sample is taken by the ten largest. What was sequenced was PBMCs. These TCRs come from a man in his sixties in good health and CMV-seropositive.

The rearrangement links TRBV11-1 to TRBJ2-5; TRBD1 agrees at 7 bases. From germline, CDR1 is SGHAT and CDR2 FQDESV (reference sequence). V was clipped by 5 bases and J by 1 base; unmatched bases: 1. CDR3 length equals 13 residues. The CDR3 DNA reads TGTGCCAGCAGCCCAGGGGGCCAAGAGACCCAGTACTTC. Protein: CASSPGGQETQYF.

V and J are TRBV4-1 and TRBJ2-3; D may be TRBD2 (5 bases). The CDR3 contains 19 residues. Germline assignment: CDR1 MGHRA and CDR2 YSYEKL. The V end lost 2 bases, the J end lost 1 base, and 22 bases lay between the germline ends. The CDR3 coding sequence is TGCGCCAGCAGCCAACTTCTTACCGGACTGGATTATCGCACAGATACGCAGTATTTT. This codes for CASSQLLTGLDYRTDTQYF.

This chain connects TRBV6-6 to TRBJ1-1; D possibly corresponds to TRBD1 (6 bases). The ends were cut back, 5 bases at V and 8 bases at J, with 15 bases in the middle. Germline lookup yields CDR1 MNHNY and CDR2 SVGAGI (reference sequence). This CDR3 is 13 amino acids long. CDR3 amino acids: CASSGSGTREAFF. As DNA, the CDR3 is TGTGCCAGCAGTGGATCCGGGACACGGGAAGCTTTCTTT.

The chain couples TRBV19 to TRBJ1-2; TRBD1 matches at 7 bases. Per germline, CDR1 LNHDA and CDR2 SQIVND (reference sequence). CDR3 length: 13 residues. V shed 7 bases and J 4 bases; nucleotides not matched to a gene: 6. CDR3 region: CASTTGQVYGYTF. The DNA of the CDR3 is TGTGCCAGTACCACCGGACAGGTCTATGGCTACACCTTC.

The V and J genes are TRBV28 and TRBJ1-6, with TRBD1 identical over 7 bases. CDR1 is MDHEN and CDR2 is SYDVKM in the germline V gene. The CDR3 contains 13 residues. With 10 bases clipped from V and 7 bases from J, the junction kept 7 bases outside the gene matches. The CDR3 spells CAIRDSYNSPLHF. As DNA, the CDR3 is TGTGCCATCCGGGACAGCTACAATTCACCCCTCCACTTT.

This clone was counted a few times. The junction departs from germline at one end; a sequencing error may be responsible. For the CDR3, the DNA is TGTGCCAGTGGTTACCCGTACAGTGAGCAGTTCTTC. Translating gives CASGYPYSEQFF. The rearrangement links TRBV19 to TRBJ2-1, with D unclear. Germline CDR1 reads LNHDA; CDR2 reads SQIVND (reference sequence). The length of the CDR3 is 12 residues.

Written as DNA, the CDR3 is TGTGCCAGCAGCCCCCGGACAGGGAGTGAGACTGAAGCTTTCTTT. Its translation: CASSPRTGSETEAFF. V usage is TRBV7-9 and J usage is TRBJ1-1; TRBD1 aligns across 8 bases. V shed 5 bases, J shed 5 bases, and the junction held 10 bases outside the gene matches. The length of the CDR3 is 15 residues. Germline-derived CDR1 and CDR2 are SEHNR and FQNEAQ (reference sequence).

The gene calls are TRBV5-4 and TRBJ1-5, with 9 bases matching TRBD1. The CDR3 has 13 residues. V lost 4 bases to trimming and J lost 6 bases; unmatched junction nucleotides: 2. CDR1 SGHNT and CDR2 YYREEE come from the germline V gene (reference sequence). In nucleotides, the CDR3 is TGTGCCAGCAGCACAGGGGGCGGTCAGCCCCAGCATTTT. Protein: CASSTGGGQPQHF.

The chain employs TRBV7-3 and TRBJ2-7; no firm D call. The CDR3 covers 13 residues. Germline CDR1 and CDR2: SGHTA and FQGTGA. Trimming removed 3 bases at V and 3 bases at J, with 9 bases between. The CDR3 loop is CASSLHDNYEQYF. The CDR3 DNA reads TGTGCCAGCAGCTTGCACGACAACTACGAGCAGTACTTC.

This clone has more than one count but fewer than ten. The rearrangement joins TRBV19 to TRBJ2-1; 9 bases are shared with TRBD1. This CDR3 has 13 residues. The junction had 3 bases not matched to a gene; V was cut back by 6 bases and J by 6 bases. The germline CDR1 and CDR2 sequences are LNHDA and SQIVND (reference sequence). The CDR3 DNA sequence: TGTGCCAGTAGCCGGGACAGGGTCAATGAGCAGTTCTTC. Protein product: CASSRDRVNEQFF.

This clone occurred a few times. The V gene is TRBV5-3, the J gene TRBJ2-5; 13 bases align to TRBD2. TRBV5-3 is an ORF for which the function is uncertain. V shed 5 bases and J 3 bases; nucleotides not matched to a gene: 22. CDR3 length equals 21 residues. The CDR3 sequence: CARSRTAERYPGLAGKETQYF. The CDR3 DNA sequence: TGTGCCAGAAGTCGGACAGCCGAGAGATATCCGGGACTAGCGGGAAAAGAGACCCAGTACTTC.

This clone was seen a few times. This chain connects TRBV20-1 to TRBJ1-1; D remains ambiguous. Germline lookup yields CDR1 DFQATT and CDR2 SNEGSKA (reference sequence). The ends were cut back, 5 bases at V and 3 bases at J, with 4 bases in the middle. The CDR3 has 10 residues. The CDR3 is CSAEHTEAFF. The CDR3, as DNA: TGCAGTGCTGAGCACACTGAAGCTTTCTTT.

This chain uses TRBV11-2 with TRBJ2-7; possibly TRBD1 for D (6 bases). The CDR3 extends over 13 amino acids. The ends were cut back, 4 bases at V and 0 bases at J, with 7 bases in the middle. The germline gives CDR1 SGHAT, CDR2 FQNNGV. CDR3 amino acids: CASSSRGSYEQYV. The CDR3 DNA is TGTGCCAGCAGCTCCAGGGGCTCCTACGAGCAGTACGTC.

This clone has just a few counts. V and J are TRBV5-1 and TRBJ2-3; a weak D match, TRBD2 (5 bases). V lost 3 bases to trimming and J lost 3 bases, with 14 bases between them. Germline lookup yields CDR1 SGHRS and CDR2 YFSETQ. CDR3 size: 15 residues. In DNA, the CDR3 is TGCGCCAGCAGCTGGGCCGGGATTCTAACAGATACGCAGTATTTT. It translates to CASSWAGILTDTQYF.

The table lists this clone with a few counts. The chain is built from TRBV5-6 and TRBJ2-2; 11 nucleotides match TRBD1. The CDR3 has 16 residues. The V segment lost 4 bases and the J segment 7 bases; nucleotides outside the gene matches: 9. CDR1 and CDR2 (germline): SGHDT, YYEEEE. The CDR3 sequence: CASSPGTGGWIGELFF. CDR3 DNA: TGTGCCAGCAGCCCCGGGACAGGGGGTTGGATCGGGGAGCTGTTTTTT.

The CDR3 DNA sequence: TGTGCCAGTAGTGGAGGACTAGCGGGGGCCCACCCTAGCACAGATACGCAGTATTTT. It codes for CASSGGLAGAHPSTDTQYF. The chain employs TRBV19 and TRBJ2-3, with 13 bases aligning to TRBD2. The CDR3 covers 19 residues. Germline lookup yields CDR1 LNHDA and CDR2 SQIVND (reference sequence). J gave up 0 bases and V 5 bases, and 11 bases lay outside the gene matches.

Note on this clone: The identical CDR3 is also encoded by other nucleotide sequences in the sample. The V gene is TRBV19, the J gene TRBJ2-7; 9 bases are shared with TRBD2. Germline CDR1 reads LNHDA; CDR2 reads SQIVND (reference sequence). V was clipped by 4 bases and J by 4 bases; unmatched bases: 8. The CDR3 has 15 residues. CDR3: CASSKALAGTYEQYF. Written as DNA, the CDR3 is TGTGCCAGTAGTAAGGCGCTAGCGGGAACGTACGAGCAGTACTTC.

V is TRBV6-6 and J is TRBJ2-5; weak D call: TRBD1 (5 bases). The CDR3 length is 15 residues. Germline CDR1 reads MNHNY; CDR2 reads SVGAGI (reference sequence). Between the trimmed V and J ends, which lost 0 bases and 3 bases, there was a span of 11 bases. Written as DNA, the CDR3 is TGTGCCAGCAGTTACTCAGGGGCCCGGGAAGAGACCCAGTACTTC. Its translation: CASSYSGAREETQYF.